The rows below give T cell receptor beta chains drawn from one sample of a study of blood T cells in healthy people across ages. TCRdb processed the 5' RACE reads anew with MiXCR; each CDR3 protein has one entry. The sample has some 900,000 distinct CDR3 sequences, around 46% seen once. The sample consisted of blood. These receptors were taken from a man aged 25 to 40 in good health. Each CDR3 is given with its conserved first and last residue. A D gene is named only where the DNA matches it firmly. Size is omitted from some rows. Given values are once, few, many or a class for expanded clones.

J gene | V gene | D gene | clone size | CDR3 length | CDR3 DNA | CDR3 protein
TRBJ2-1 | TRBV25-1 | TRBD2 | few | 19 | TGTGCCAGCAGTGATTTTGGGACTAGCGGGGGGGCCTTCTACAATGAGCAGTTCTTC | CASSDFGTSGGAFYNEQFF
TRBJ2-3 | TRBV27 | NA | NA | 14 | TGTGCCAGCAGTTTAGTAGAACACACAGATACGCAGTATTTT | CASSLVEHTDTQYF
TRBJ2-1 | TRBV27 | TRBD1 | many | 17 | TGTGCCAGCAGTTTAAAAGACAGGGGGAGCTCCTACAATGAGCAGTTCTTC | CASSLKDRGSSYNEQFF
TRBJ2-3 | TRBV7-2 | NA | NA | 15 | TGTGCCAGCAGCTCCGGGACACCCAGCACAGATACGCAGTATTTT | CASSSGTPSTDTQYF
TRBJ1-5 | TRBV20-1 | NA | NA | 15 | TGCAGTACTCGGACGGACGGACTTAGCAAGCAGCCCCAGCATTTT | CSTRTDGLSKQPQHF
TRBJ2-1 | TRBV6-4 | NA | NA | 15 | TGTGCCAGCAGCGACAGGTCGAGCTCCTACAATGAGCAGTTCTTC | CASSDRSSSYNEQFF
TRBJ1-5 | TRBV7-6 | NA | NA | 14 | TGTGCCAGCAGCTTAGGCAGGGGTGACCAGCCCCAGCATTTT | CASSLGRGDQPQHF
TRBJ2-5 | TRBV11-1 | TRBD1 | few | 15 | TGTGCCAGCAGCTTAGCGCTCAGACAGGGAGAGACCCAGTACTTC | CASSLALRQGETQYF
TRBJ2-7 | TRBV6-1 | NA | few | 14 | TGTGCCAGCAGTGAAAAAGACAGGCGCTACGAGCAGTACTTC | CASSEKDRRYEQYF
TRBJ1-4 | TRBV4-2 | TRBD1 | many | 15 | TGTGCCAGCAGCCAAGCCCCGGGACAGGGGAGAAAACTGTTTTTT | CASSQAPGQGRKLFF
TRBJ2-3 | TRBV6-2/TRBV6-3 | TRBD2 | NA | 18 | TGTGCCAGCAGTTACTCAATCAGCGGGGCGACCTTCACAGATACGCAGTATTTT | CASSYSISGATFTDTQYF
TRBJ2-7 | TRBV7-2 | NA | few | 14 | TGTGCCAGCAGCTTAGAGGCAGTCGGAAACGAGCAGTACTTC | CASSLEAVGNEQYF
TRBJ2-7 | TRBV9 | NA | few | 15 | TGTGCCAGCAGCGCCGACATAGAACAGGTCTACGAGCAGTACTTC | CASSADIEQVYEQYF
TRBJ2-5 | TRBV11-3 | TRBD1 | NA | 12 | TGTGCCAGCAGAGGGGGCCCAGAGACCCAGTACTTC | CASRGGPETQYF
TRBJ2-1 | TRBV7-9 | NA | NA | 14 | TGTGCCAGCAGCGCCGGACGTCCTCCCCATGAGCAGTTCTTC | CASSAGRPPHEQFF
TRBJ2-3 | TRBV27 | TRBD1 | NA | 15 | TGTGCCAGCAGTCCCCGACAGGGGGCGGCAGATACGCAGTATTTT | CASSPRQGAADTQYF
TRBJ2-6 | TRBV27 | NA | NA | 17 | TGTGCCAGCAGTTCCTCGGAGACAGCCTCTGGGACCAACGTCCTGACTTTC | CASSSSETASGTNVLTF
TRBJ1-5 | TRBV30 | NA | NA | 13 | TGTGCCTGGAGTGTTAGGGGGAGCCAGCCCCAGCATTTT | CAWSVRGSQPQHF
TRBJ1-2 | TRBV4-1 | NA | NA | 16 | TGCGCCAGCAGCCAAGAACGGAGGCAGTCCCGCTATGGCTACACCTTC | CASSQERRQSRYGYTF
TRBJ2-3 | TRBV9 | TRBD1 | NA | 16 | TGTGCCAGCAGCGCCCGACAGGGAACCGTCACAGATACGCAGTATTTT | CASSARQGTVTDTQYF
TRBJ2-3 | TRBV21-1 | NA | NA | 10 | TGTGCCACCTACACAGATACGCAGTATTTT | CATYTDTQYF
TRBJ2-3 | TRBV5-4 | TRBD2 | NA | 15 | TGTGCCAGCAGCCCCTTGACTAGCGGGGCCGATACGCAGTATTTT | CASSPLTSGADTQYF
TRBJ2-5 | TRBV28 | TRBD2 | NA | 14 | TGTGCCAGCCGTTCGGGGGGGCTCCAAGAGACCCAGTACTTC | CASRSGGLQETQYF
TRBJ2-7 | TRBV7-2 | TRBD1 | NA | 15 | TGTGCCAGCAGCTTAGAAGGACAGGTGGACTACGAGCAGTACTTC | CASSLEGQVDYEQYF
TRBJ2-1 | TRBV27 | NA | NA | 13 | TGTGCCAGCAGTGTTTCAGGGCGCAATGAGCAGTTCTTC | CASSVSGRNEQFF
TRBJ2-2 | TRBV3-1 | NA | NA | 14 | TGTGCCAGCAGCCAGGGGGAGGTCACCGGGGAGCTGTTTTTT | CASSQGEVTGELFF
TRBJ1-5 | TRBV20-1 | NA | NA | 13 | TGCAGTGCTAATCTGGGGAGCAATCAGCCCCAGCATTTT | CSANLGSNQPQHF
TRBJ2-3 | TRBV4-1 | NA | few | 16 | TGCGCCAGCAGCCAAGATTGGGACGGGGTTGAAGATACGCAGTATTTT | CASSQDWDGVEDTQYF
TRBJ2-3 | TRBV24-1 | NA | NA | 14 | TGTGCCACCAGAGGCCCAGGGGGGCCAGATACGCAGTATTTT | CATRGPGGPDTQYF
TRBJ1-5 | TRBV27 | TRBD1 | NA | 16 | TGTGCCAGCAGTTCCCGACAGGGAACGGGCAATCAGCCCCAGCATTTT | CASSSRQGTGNQPQHF
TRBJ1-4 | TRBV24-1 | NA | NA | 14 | TGTGCCACCAGTGATCGAGGGGGGAGTGAAAAACTGTTTTTT | CATSDRGGSEKLFF
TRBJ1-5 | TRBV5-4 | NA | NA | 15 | TGTGCCAGCAGCCACGGGGGCAGGACCAATCAGCCCCAGCATTTT | CASSHGGRTNQPQHF
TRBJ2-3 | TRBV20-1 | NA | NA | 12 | TGCAGTGCTAGGACGACGGCAGATACGCAGTATTTT | CSARTTADTQYF
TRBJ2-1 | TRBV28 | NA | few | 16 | TGTGCCAGCAACCCTTACCCCGGGAGCTCCTACAATGAGCAGTTCTTC | CASNPYPGSSYNEQFF
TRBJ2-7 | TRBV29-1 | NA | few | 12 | TGCAGCGTTGCGGCCATCGGGGCCGAGCAGTACTTC | CSVAAIGAEQYF
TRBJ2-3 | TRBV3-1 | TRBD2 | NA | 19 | TGTGCCAGCAGCCTTCGGGGACTAGCGGGGGGCAGTCAGAGGGATACGCAGTATTTT | CASSLRGLAGGSQRDTQYF
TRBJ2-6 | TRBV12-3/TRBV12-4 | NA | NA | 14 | TGTGCCAGCAGTTTAAGAGACGGGGCCAACGTCCTGACTTTC | CASSLRDGANVLTF
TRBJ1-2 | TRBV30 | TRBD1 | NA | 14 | TGTGCCTGGATCCGGGACAGGGGAAGGGGTGGCTACACCTTC | CAWIRDRGRGGYTF
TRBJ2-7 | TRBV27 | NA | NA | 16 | TGTGCCAGCAGTTTATCGACGACAGGAAACGCCTACGAGCAGTACTTC | CASSLSTTGNAYEQYF
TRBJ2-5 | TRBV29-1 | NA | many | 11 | TGCAGCGCCCGAAGCGAAGAGACCCAGTACTTC | CSARSEETQYF
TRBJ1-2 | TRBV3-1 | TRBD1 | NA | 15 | TGTGCCAGCAGCCAAATCGGGACAGGGTCTGCGGGCTACACCTTC | CASSQIGTGSAGYTF
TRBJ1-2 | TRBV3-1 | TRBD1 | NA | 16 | TGTGCCAGCAGCCAAGACGTGCTACAGGGGTGGCAGGGCTACACCTTC | CASSQDVLQGWQGYTF
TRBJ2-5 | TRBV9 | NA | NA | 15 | TGTGCCAGCAGCGTAGATTTGTCGGTCCCAGAGACCCAGTACTTC | CASSVDLSVPETQYF
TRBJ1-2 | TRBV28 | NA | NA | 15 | TGTGCCAGCAGGGCCGCTATTCTAGCTAACTATGGCTACACCTTC | CASRAAILANYGYTF
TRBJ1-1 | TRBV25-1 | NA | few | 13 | TGTGCCAGCCAGATGGACCCAAACACTGAAGCTTTCTTT | CASQMDPNTEAFF